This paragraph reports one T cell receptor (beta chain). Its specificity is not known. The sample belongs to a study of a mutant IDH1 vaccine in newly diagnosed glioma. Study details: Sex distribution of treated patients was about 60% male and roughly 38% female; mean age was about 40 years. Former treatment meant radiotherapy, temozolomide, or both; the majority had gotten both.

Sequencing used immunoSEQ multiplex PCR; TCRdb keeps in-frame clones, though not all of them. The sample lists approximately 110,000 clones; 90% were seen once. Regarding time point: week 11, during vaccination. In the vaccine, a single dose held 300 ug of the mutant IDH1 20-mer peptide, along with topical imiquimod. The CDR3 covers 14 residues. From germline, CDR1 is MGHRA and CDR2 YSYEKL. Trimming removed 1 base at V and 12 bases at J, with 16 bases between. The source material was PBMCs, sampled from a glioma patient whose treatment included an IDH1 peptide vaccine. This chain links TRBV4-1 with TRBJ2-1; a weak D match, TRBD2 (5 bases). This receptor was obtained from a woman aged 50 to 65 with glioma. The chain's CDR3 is CASSQVGLALGQFF. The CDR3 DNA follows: TGCGCCAGCAGCCAAGTAGGACTTGCCTTAGGGCAGTTCTTC.